This TCR beta chain was identified during a study of T cell responses to AZD1222 COVID-19 vaccine. Study conclusions and caveats: The donors showed a predominance of white British ancestry and of females, with possible underestimation of clonal diversity.

V lost 2 bases and J 3 bases, leaving 11 bases between the germline ends. Germline V gene lookup returns CDR1 SGHTA and CDR2 FQGNSA. The CDR3 runs to 15 residues. Clones were read by immunoSEQ multiplex PCR, and TCRdb kept only the in-frame ones, dropping some. The table lists 200,000 to 250,000 clones, roughly 94% of them singletons. A word on this clone: The antigen is unknown.

The source is an adult who received the MenACWY meningococcal vaccine as a control. The chain employs TRBV7-2 and TRBJ1-5; D perhaps matches TRBD1 (6 bases). The sample here was peripheral blood, taken 28 days after the second dose of the MenACWY control vaccine. CDR3 nucleotide sequence: TGTGCCAGCAGCTTAAACAGGGTTGACAATCAGCCCCAGCATTTT. Translation: CASSLNRVDNQPQHF. Looking up the rest from reference TRBV7-2 and TRBJ1-5 gives the full variable domain: GAGVSQSPSNKVTEKGKDVELRCDPISGHTALYWYRQSLGQGLEFLIYFQGNSAPDKSGLPSDRFSAERTGGSVSTLTIQRTQQEDSAVYLCASSLNRVDNQPQHFGDGTRLSIL.